These T cell receptor beta chains were read from a single sample in a study of coeliac disease. Sequencing was performed with immunoSEQ multiplex PCR; in TCRdb, only in-frame clones are kept and a portion is missing. The repertoire holds around 4,100 clones, with 59% as singletons. The sequenced sample consisted of lymphocytes from the gut lamina propria. These receptors came from a man between 65 and 85 years old without celiac disease. CDR3s include the opening cysteine and the closing phenylalanine or tryptophan. The order of the fields is J gene, D gene, V gene, clone size, CDR3 length, CDR3 protein, CDR3 DNA. The D gene is left open where the match is weak. Size values are once, few and many counts, or a class for expanded clones, and some rows have none.

>TRBJ1-2|.|TRBV20-1|.|11
CSAPIAMGYTF
TGCAGTGCCCCTATCGCAATGGGCTACACCTTC
>TRBJ1-6|TRBD1|TRBV10-3|few|13
CAITGGVNSPLHF
TGTGCCATTACAGGGGGTGTTAATTCACCCCTCCACTTT
>TRBJ2-3|TRBD2|TRBV7-9|.|16
CASSFLAGETTDTQYF
TGTGCCAGCAGCTTCCTAGCGGGGGAGACCACAGATACGCAGTATTTT
>TRBJ1-1|.|TRBV6-6|.|15
CASSYSSRDMAEAFF
TGTGCCAGCAGTTACTCGAGCAGGGATATGGCTGAAGCTTTCTTT
>TRBJ2-3|TRBD2|TRBV9|.|14
CASDLAGDTDTQYF
TGTGCCAGCGACCTAGCGGGGGACACAGATACGCAGTATTTT
>TRBJ1-1|TRBD1|TRBV6-6|.|15
CASSYRTGSFTEAFF
TGTGCCAGCAGTTATCGGACAGGGAGTTTTACTGAAGCTTTCTTT
>TRBJ2-5|TRBD2|TRBV7-9|.|16
CASSSKGGGASGPQYF
TGTGCCAGCAGCTCGAAGGGCGGGGGGGCTTCGGGTCCCCAGTACTTC
>TRBJ2-5|TRBD2|TRBV5-4|few|15
CASSSPGTSRETQYF
TGTGCCAGCAGCTCTCCTGGGACTAGCAGGGAGACCCAGTACTTC
>TRBJ1-4|.|TRBV28|few|14
CASRESIRNEKLFF
TGTGCCAGCAGGGAGAGTATAAGAAATGAAAAACTGTTTTTT
>TRBJ1-5|TRBD1|TRBV29-1|.|12
CSVGEGQQPQHF
TGCAGCGTTGGAGAGGGACAGCAGCCCCAGCATTTT
>TRBJ1-5|.|TRBV2|.|13
CASSEEGDQPQHF
TGTGCCAGCAGTGAAGAGGGGGATCAGCCCCAGCATTTT
>TRBJ1-4|.|TRBV7-8|.|15
CASRPGLSVNEKLFF
TGTGCCAGCAGGCCGGGTCTTTCTGTTAATGAAAAACTGTTTTTT
>TRBJ2-7|TRBD2|TRBV7-2|.|17
CASSLRVSSGGRYEQYF
TGTGCCAGCAGCTTAAGGGTCAGTAGCGGGGGGCGGTACGAGCAGTACTTC
>TRBJ1-3|.|TRBV19|.|16
CATLGWVPSSGNTIYF
TGTGCCACCCTAGGTTGGGTACCGAGCTCTGGAAACACCATATATTTT
>TRBJ1-1|.|TRBV7-2|.|15
CASSLSTRLNTEAFF
TGTGCCAGCAGCTTATCGACACGCCTCAACACTGAAGCCTTCTTT
>TRBJ1-1|.|TRBV4-1|.|14
CASSQDNVGTEAFF
TGCGCCAGCAGCCAAGATAACGTCGGCACTGAAGCTTTCTTT
>TRBJ2-3|.|TRBV6-4|.|13
CASSVESTDTQYF
TGTGCCAGCAGTGTCGAGAGCACAGATACGCAGTATTTT